This T cell receptor beta chain comes out of a study of shared clonotypes between healthy human individuals. Produced via immunoSEQ multiplex PCR; TCRdb's table is partial and in-frame only. The table records about 2 million clones, around 96% of them present only once. It was CD45RO-negative cells, positively selected for CCR7, that made up naive CD8 cells, with terminally differentiated effector memory CD45RA+ cells excluded. Trimming cost V 2 bases and J 2 bases, with 13 bases left between them. The CDR3 runs to 15 residues. CDR1 and CDR2 (germline): PRHDT, FYEKMQ (reference sequence). The V call is TRBV13, the J call TRBJ2-7; no clear D. What was sequenced was naive CD8+ T cells sorted from blood. This sequence originates from a man between 18 and 29 years old in good health. CDR3 in amino acids: CASSLSHYITYEQYF. In DNA form, the CDR3 reads TGTGCCAGCAGCTTAAGCCACTACATAACCTACGAGCAGTACTTC.